These 25 T cell receptor beta chains originate from one sample sequenced in a study of T and B cells in COVID-19 patients. TRB rearrangements were amplified by multiplex PCR with BIOMED2 TRB-A/B primers. TCRdb re-derived calls from the multiplex PCR reads in MiXCR, one entry per CDR3 protein. Counted here are about 27,000 distinct CDR3 sequences, approximately 32% occurring once; the ten biggest clones make up 1.7%. From blood, about 240-550 ng of genomic DNA served as TRB template. Sequenced: blood. The receptors come from a human donor who had recovered from COVID-19.

The genes are TRBV10-3 and TRBJ1-2, with D possibly TRBD1 on 6 matching bases. V shed 5 bases and J shed 2 bases, with 15 bases lying between them. The CDR3 is 15 amino acids. Per germline, CDR1 ENHRY and CDR2 SYGVKD. The CDR3 DNA follows: TGTGCCATCAGTAATACAGGGCGATCAAACTATGGCTACACCTTC. It yields the protein CAISNTGRSNYGYTF.

This clonotype qualifies as medium-sized (0.01 to 0.1%). V is TRBV29-1 and J is TRBJ2-3; TRBD2 is a possible D gene (6 bases). The CDR3 runs 11 residues. Germline CDR1 reads SQVTM; CDR2 reads ANQGSEA. The V and J ends lost 7 bases and 8 bases respectively, with 13 bases between them. Here the CDR3 DNA reads TGCAGCGCGCAGATGGGACTTACGCAGTATTTT. The encoded protein is CSAQMGLTQYF.

This clonotype was seen more than once but under ten times. This sequence joins TRBV4-2 and TRBJ1-4; 9 nucleotides match TRBD1. CDR3 length equals 16 residues. J gave up 5 bases and V 4 bases, and 8 bases lay outside the gene matches. CDR1 and CDR2 (germline): LGHNA, YNFKEQ. CDR3 sequence (DNA): TGTGCCAGCAGCCCACGGGACAGGGCGGGGAATGAAAAACTGTTTTTT. Encoded protein: CASSPRDRAGNEKLFF.

Sample share makes this clonotype medium-sized. The V call is TRBV5-4, the J call TRBJ2-1; 9 nucleotides agree with TRBD1. Germline-derived CDR1 and CDR2 are SGHNT and YYREEE (reference sequence). V lost 2 bases to trimming and J lost 9 bases; unmatched junction nucleotides: 9. CDR3 length: 15 residues. The chain's CDR3 is CASSFRDRASGEQFF. DNA for the CDR3: TGTGCCAGCAGCTTCCGGGACAGGGCTTCTGGTGAGCAGTTCTTC.

This clonotype was detected many times. The genes are TRBV6-5 and TRBJ2-1; D gene unclear. Germline-derived CDR1 and CDR2 are MNHEY and SVGAGI. Between the trimmed V and J ends, which lost 5 bases and 11 bases, there was a span of 13 bases. The CDR3 totals 12 residues. CDR3 nucleotides: TGTGCCAGCAGTGTGGCTACTAAGCAGCAGTTCTTC. As protein: CASSVATKQQFF.

This clonotype was seen repeatedly, ten times or more. V is TRBV6-5 and J is TRBJ2-1; 13 nucleotides line up with TRBD2. Trimming removed 2 bases from V and 5 bases from J; junction bases left unmatched: 0. The CDR3 has 15 amino acids. Looked up from germline, CDR1 is MNHEY and CDR2 is SVGAGI. CDR3 sequence: CASSYGTSGNNEQFF. The CDR3 nucleotides are TGTGCCAGCAGTTACGGGACTAGCGGGAACAATGAGCAGTTCTTC.

This clonotype was counted at least ten times. V and J are TRBV19 and TRBJ2-7, with 9 bases aligning to TRBD1. Per germline, CDR1 LNHDA and CDR2 SQIVND (reference sequence). This CDR3 is built from 13 residues. V shed 10 bases, J shed 1 base, and the junction held 5 bases outside the gene matches. The CDR3 nucleotides read TGTGCCACCTTGGGGACAGGGTCCTACGAGCAGTACTTC. Protein: CATLGTGSYEQYF.

This chain connects TRBV12-3 or TRBV12-4 to TRBJ2-1; possible D gene TRBD1, 5 bases. Trimming took off 5 bases at V and 8 bases at J, with 13 bases between the two ends. This CDR3 has 13 residues. Written as DNA, the CDR3 is TGTGCCAGCAGTCCTCAGGGCCATGATGAGCAGTTCTTC. The encoded protein is CASSPQGHDEQFF.

V usage is TRBV6-2 or TRBV6-3 and J usage is TRBJ1-5; TRBD1 might be the D (6 bases). CDR3 length equals 15 residues. The germline V and J ends were trimmed by 6 bases and 7 bases, with 19 bases remaining between them. The germline gives CDR1 MNHEY, CDR2 SVGEGT. CDR3 protein: CASSRGRGAGQPQHF. The CDR3 DNA sequence: TGTGCCAGCAGCCGCGGTCGGGGGGCAGGGCAGCCCCAGCATTTT.

The J gene is TRBJ2-1, the V gene TRBV6-4, with TRBD2 as a possible D gene (6 bases). Between the trimmed V and J ends, which lost 2 bases and 10 bases, there was a span of 9 bases. The CDR3 covers 12 residues. Looked up from germline, CDR1 is MRHNA and CDR2 is SNTAGT. CDR3 region: CASSDRRGEQFF. The DNA of the CDR3 is TGTGCCAGCAGTGACAGGCGGGGAGAGCAGTTCTTC.

This clonotype has more than one count but fewer than ten. V is TRBV7-9 and J is TRBJ2-5, with D unclear. Germline CDR1 and CDR2: SEHNR and FQNEAQ (reference sequence). The CDR3 is 12 residues long. V lost 4 bases and J 0 bases, leaving 3 bases between the germline ends. The chain's CDR3 is CASSYNQETQYF. DNA for the CDR3: TGTGCCAGCAGCTACAACCAAGAGACCCAGTACTTC. Full variable domain (rest looked up from reference TRBV7-9 and TRBJ2-5): DTGVSQNPRHKITKRGQNVTFRCDPISEHNRLYWYRQTLGQGPEFLTYFQNEAQLEKSRLLSDRFSAERPKGSFSTLEIQRTEQGDSAMYLCASSYNQETQYFGPGTRLLVL.

The rearrangement uses TRBV19 and TRBJ2-7, with TRBD1 identical over 7 bases. The CDR3 has 14 amino acids. CDR1 is LNHDA, CDR2 SQIVND, per germline (reference sequence). The V gene end was trimmed by 10 bases and the J gene end by 3 bases; junction bases not matched to a gene: 12. Here the CDR3 reads CATSRTGQNYEQYF. Here the CDR3 DNA reads TGTGCCACCTCCCGGACAGGCCAAAACTACGAGCAGTACTTC.

Sample share makes this clonotype medium-sized. This chain joins TRBV19 and TRBJ2-2; D is ambiguous. The CDR3 length is 14 residues. Deletions cut 5 bases from V and 6 bases from J, with 13 bases between. CDR1 is LNHDA and CDR2 is SQIVND in the germline V gene (reference sequence). CDR3 sequence: CASSWRNSAGELFF. The CDR3 coding sequence is TGTGCCAGTAGTTGGCGTAATTCGGCCGGGGAGCTGTTTTTT. The full variable domain, rest sourced from reference TRBV19 and TRBJ2-2, is DGGITQSPKYLFRKEGQNVTLSCEQNLNHDAMYWYRQDPGQGLRLIYYSQIVNDFQKGDIAEGYSVSREKKESFPLTVTSAQKNPTAFYLCASSWRNSAGELFFGEGSRLTVL.

This clonotype was counted a few times. The rearrangement joins TRBV7-9 to TRBJ2-7; TRBD2 matches at 7 bases. The CDR3 is made up of 17 amino acids. The junction had 9 bases not matched to a gene; V was cut back by 1 base and J by 0 bases. Per germline, CDR1 SEHNR and CDR2 FQNEAQ (reference sequence). The CDR3 nucleotides are TGTGCCAGCAGCTTAGGGTTAAGGCGGGGGAACTCCTACGAGCAGTACTTC. Translated, it gives CASSLGLRRGNSYEQYF. Together with reference TRBV7-9 and TRBJ2-7, the CDR3 gives the full variable domain: DTGVSQNPRHKITKRGQNVTFRCDPISEHNRLYWYRQTLGQGPEFLTYFQNEAQLEKSRLLSDRFSAERPKGSFSTLEIQRTEQGDSAMYLCASSLGLRRGNSYEQYFGPGTRLTVT.

This clonotype was counted a few times. This chain links TRBV6-1 with TRBJ2-1, with TRBD2 matching over 15 bases. This CDR3 spans 18 amino acids. Germline CDR1 reads MNHNS; CDR2 reads SASEGT. The junction had 8 bases not matched to a gene; V was cut back by 8 bases and J by 0 bases. The CDR3 sequence: CASHAGLAGGPSYNEQFF. As DNA, the CDR3 is TGTGCCAGCCACGCGGGACTAGCGGGGGGCCCCTCCTACAATGAGCAGTTCTTC.

The chain links TRBV6-1 to TRBJ2-7; unclear D gene. This CDR3 comprises 14 residues. Trimming took off 3 bases at V and 3 bases at J, with 12 bases between the two ends. The germline gives CDR1 MNHNS, CDR2 SASEGT. The DNA of the CDR3 is TGTGCCAGCAGTGATTGGACCGTGGGCTACGAGCAGTACTTC. Translated: CASSDWTVGYEQYF.

This clonotype was detected a few times. The rearrangement uses TRBV12-3 or TRBV12-4 and TRBJ2-7, with D tentatively TRBD1 or TRBD2 (5 bases each). V lost 6 bases to trimming and J lost 6 bases, with 15 bases between them. The CDR3 is 13 residues long. Written as DNA, the CDR3 is TGTGCCAGCAGCCCGGGGTACACAGGCGAGCAGTACTTC. Protein sequence: CASSPGYTGEQYF.

This chain uses TRBV14 with TRBJ2-3; D gene unclear. This CDR3 has 13 amino acids. V was cut by 3 bases and J by 4 bases, with 8 bases left in between. Germline CDR1 SGHDN, CDR2 FVKESK. The CDR3 DNA is TGTGCCAGCAGCCAGTTCCTGGCAGATACGCAGTATTTT. Translating gives CASSQFLADTQYF.

The chain uses TRBV25-1 and TRBJ1-2; TRBD1 aligns across 8 bases. V was clipped by 5 bases and J by 8 bases; unmatched bases: 13. CDR3 length: 15 amino acids. Germline V gene data show CDR1 as MGHDK and CDR2 as SYGVNS. In DNA form, the CDR3 reads TGTGCCAGCAGTCCTACCCCGACAGGGGCGGGCGGCTACACCTTC. Translating gives CASSPTPTGAGGYTF.

In its sample, this clonotype was seen many times. The chain employs TRBV10-3 and TRBJ2-3; 12 bases are a match to TRBD2. V was clipped by 2 bases and J by 1 base; unmatched bases: 7. Germline-derived CDR1 and CDR2 are ENHRY and SYGVKD. The CDR3 has 18 residues. The CDR3 nucleotides are TGTGCCATCAGTGAGGTTTGGACTAGCGGGAAGGGCACAGATACGCAGTATTTT. This sequence encodes CAISEVWTSGKGTDTQYF.

As for this clonotype: Sequence at one end of the junction differs from germline and may be a read error. This chain joins TRBV18 and TRBJ1-6; D gene ambiguous. Germline assignment: CDR1 KGHSH and CDR2 LQKENI. The CDR3 has 13 amino acids. Here the CDR3 reads CASSTPYNSPPHF. Written as DNA, the CDR3 is TGTGCCAGCTCAACTCCCTATAATTCACCCCCCCACTTT.

The chain employs TRBV6-5 and TRBJ1-5; D is unresolved. The CDR3 is 13 amino acids. V shed 0 bases and J shed 7 bases, with 7 bases lying between them. Germline CDR1 and CDR2: MNHEY and SVGAGI. The CDR3, as DNA: TGTGCCAGCAGTTACTCTGTCTCCCAGCCCCAGCATTTT. It encodes CASSYSVSQPQHF.

The chain couples TRBV29-1 to TRBJ2-7; TRBD1 matches 9 bases. CDR1 and CDR2 from the germline V gene are SQVTM and ANQGSEA. The CDR3 has 8 residues. The CDR3 reads CSTRTGDV. For the CDR3, the DNA is TGCAGCACACGGACAGGGGACGTC.

The chain couples TRBV15 to TRBJ1-5; D is perhaps TRBD1 (6 bases). From germline, CDR1 is LNHNV and CDR2 YYDKDF (reference sequence). The CDR3 is 13 amino acids. V was pared by 5 bases and J by 4 bases, with 9 bases between. CDR3 sequence reads: CATSRGANQPQHF. As DNA, the CDR3 is TGTGCCACCAGCCGGGGGGCGAATCAGCCCCAGCATTTT.

V is TRBV21-1 and J is TRBJ2-7; the table's D call, TRBD2, has no DNA check behind it. TRBV21-1 is designated a pseudogene. This CDR3 is built from 15 residues. CDR3 protein: CASSNWTSGLYEQYF. CDR3 sequence (DNA): TGTGCCAGCAGCAATTGGACTAGCGGACTCTACGAGCAGTACTTC.